Listed here are 5 T cell receptor beta chains from one sample, sequenced in a study of blood T cell repertoires in COVID-19. Using immunoSEQ multiplex PCR, the repertoire was profiled, and TCRdb retains in-frame clones only, with some absent. This table has about 150,000 clones, roughly three quarters appearing once. Sequencing was carried out using peripheral blood. Receptor source: a woman in her 70s with COVID-19, enrolled during active disease.

This sequence joins TRBV28 and TRBJ2-7, with 7 bases that match TRBD2. Germline V gene sequence: CDR1 MDHEN, CDR2 SYDVKM. V lost 2 bases to trimming and J lost 3 bases; unmatched junction nucleotides: 13. CDR3 length: 17 amino acids. CDR3 loop: CASSLPKGAGTYYEQYF. The CDR3 DNA is TGTGCCAGCAGTTTACCCAAAGGAGCGGGGACTTACTACGAGCAGTACTTC.

This chain joins TRBV3-1 (or the pseudogene TRBV3-2) and TRBJ2-1; the match to TRBD2 covers 9 bases. Germline V lookup: CDR1 LGHDT, CDR2 YNNKEL (reference sequence). J gave up 9 bases and V 4 bases, and 10 bases lay outside the gene matches. This CDR3 region has 15 residues. CDR3 coding DNA: TGTGCCAGCAGCCCCGACGGGACTAGCTTTCGTGAGCAGTTCTTC. Translated: CASSPDGTSFREQFF.

This clone has more than one count but fewer than ten. The chain combines TRBV29-1 with TRBJ1-2; a weak D match, TRBD1 (5 bases). In germline, CDR1 is SQVTM, CDR2 ANQGSEA. V gave up 6 bases and J gave up 1 base, with 9 bases separating them. There are 12 residues in the CDR3. Here the CDR3 DNA reads TGCAGCGTGGGGGGTTTTAACTATGGCTACACCTTC. Amino acids: CSVGGFNYGYTF.

This chain joins TRBV30 and TRBJ2-1; 9 nucleotides align to TRBD2. The CDR3 runs 16 residues. Losses at the gene ends were 4 bases for V and 8 bases for J; bases not matched to a gene: 15. Germline lookup yields CDR1 GTSNPN and CDR2 SVGIG (reference sequence). The CDR3 DNA is TGTGCCTGGACGGGCCTGCGGGGGGGCCGAAGTCATGAGCAGTTCTTC. This codes for CAWTGLRGGRSHEQFF.

The rearrangement links TRBV11-3 to TRBJ2-2; 9 bases agree with TRBD1. Germline V lookup: CDR1 SGHNT, CDR2 YENEEA. The CDR3 totals 15 residues. V shed 5 bases, J shed 5 bases, and the junction held 6 bases outside the gene matches. The CDR3 loop is CASSPGTGSTGELFF. The CDR3 nucleotides read TGTGCCAGCAGCCCGGGGACAGGGTCGACCGGGGAGCTGTTTTTT.